This TCR beta chain was identified during a study of blood T cell repertoires in COVID-19. Study-level background: Italy, Spain and the United States were the sources of the convalescent and acute COVID-19 samples. PBMCs, B-cell-depleted T cells, or T cells were the source of the cDNA or gDNA that made up the material.

Germline loops: CDR1 MDHEN, CDR2 SYDVKM. The CDR3 is made up of 15 amino acids. V was clipped by 6 bases and J by 6 bases; unmatched bases: 11. The assay was immunoSEQ multiplex PCR, and TCRdb's table has in-frame clones only and misses some. The table includes about 43,000 clones, around 81% detected once. Sequencing was performed on peripheral blood. This receptor was identified in a woman of 80 years or more with acute or convalescent COVID-19. This sequence joins TRBV28 and TRBJ1-5, with TRBD1 matching over 7 bases. The chain's CDR3 is CASSPGDRAIQPQHF. For the CDR3, the DNA is TGTGCCAGCAGCCCCGGAGACAGGGCCATTCAGCCCCAGCATTTT.